This TCR beta chain was retrieved from a study of T cell clonality in common variable immunodeficiency. The CDR3 has 13 amino acids. CDR1 and CDR2 from the germline V gene are GTSNPN and SVGIG (reference sequence). Trimming stripped 3 bases from V and 7 bases from J, with 12 bases between. Study findings and constraints: CVID subjects showed higher TCRbeta clonality than healthy controls.

Sequencing input was equivalent genomic DNA from CVID and controls. The assay was immunoSEQ multiplex PCR, and TCRdb's table has in-frame clones only and misses some. Recorded here are 40,000 to 55,000 clones, none singletons. This clone was recorded at least ten times. Its antigen is as yet unknown. The read is 3 residues too short to cover the CDR3 end, so that end is filled in from the germline J gene. The genes are TRBV30 and TRBJ1-4, with D perhaps TRBD1 (6 bases). The source of this sequence is a person between 18 and 70 years old in good health. Material: peripheral blood mononuclear cells. The covered CDR3 bases are TGTGCCTGGAGCAGGGGAACGGGTGAAAAA. Its translation is CAWSRGTGEK. In full, the CDR3 reads CAWSRGTGEKLFF. Looking up the rest from reference TRBV30 and TRBJ1-4 gives the full variable domain: SQTIHQWPATLVQPVGSPLSLECTVEGTSNPNLYWYRQAAGRGLQLLFYSVGIGQISSEVPQNLSASRPQDRQFILSSKKLLLSDSGFYLCAWSRGTGEKLFFGSGTQLSVL.